This T cell receptor (beta chain) was recorded in a study of blood T cell repertoires in COVID-19. Whole-study context: Spain, Italy and the United States supplied samples that represented acute and convalescent COVID-19. PBMCs, B-cell-depleted T cells, or T cells provided the cDNA or gDNA that made up the material.

This table comes from immunoSEQ multiplex PCR, and its TCRdb copy is limited to in-frame clones, with some not included. The sample lists about 110,000 clones; 65% to 80% were seen once. This clone was seen once. The specimen was peripheral blood. The TCR sequence derives from a woman aged 40-49 years with acute or convalescent COVID-19.

The CDR3 loop reads CSASGVRYEQYF. For the CDR3, the DNA is TGCAGTGCTAGTGGCGTTCGCTACGAGCAGTACTTC. The chain combines TRBV20-1 with TRBJ2-7; no definite D call. CDR3 length: 12 residues. Germline V gene lookup returns CDR1 DFQATT and CDR2 SNEGSKA (reference sequence). Trimming took off 3 bases at V and 3 bases at J, with 9 bases between the two ends.